Each of the 2 T cell receptor beta chains below was sequenced from the same sample in a study of T cells in women clearing cervical HPV infection. Assay used: immunoSEQ multiplex PCR; TCRdb lists only in-frame clones, some missing. This sample's clone table lists around 46,000 clones. The sequencing sample was made of blood buffy coat. The source of these receptors is a woman between 18 and 70 years old with a cervical HPV16 infection that either progressed to CIN3+ or cleared (not recorded which).

Worth noting for this clone: The observed sequence ends 3 residues before the CDR3 terminus, with the missing tail filled in from the germline J gene. The chain combines TRBV6-1 with TRBJ2-4; 10 bases line up with TRBD2. J gave up 6 bases and V 2 bases, and 10 bases lay outside the gene matches. This CDR3 region has 17 residues. Germline CDR1 and CDR2: MNHNS and SASEGT. The sequenced part of the CDR3 DNA is TGTGCCAGCAGTGAACCCCCCCAGCGGGGGGGCCGAAACATT. Amino acids: CASSEPPQRGGRNI. The whole CDR3 reads CASSEPPQRGGRNIQYF.

With regard to this clone: The CDR3 end falls 3 residues outside the read, so it is completed with the germline J gene. This chain connects TRBV14 to TRBJ2-4, with D possibly matching TRBD1 (6 bases). This CDR3 is built from 18 residues. The V end was cut by 1 base, the J end by 0 bases, with 16 bases between. Germline values: CDR1 SGHDN, CDR2 FVKESK. CDR3 bases read: TGTGCCAGCAGCCAAGTAAAGAGGGACAACCTAGCCAAAAACATT. Amino acids: CASSQVKRDNLAKNI. The full-length CDR3 reads as CASSQVKRDNLAKNIQYF.